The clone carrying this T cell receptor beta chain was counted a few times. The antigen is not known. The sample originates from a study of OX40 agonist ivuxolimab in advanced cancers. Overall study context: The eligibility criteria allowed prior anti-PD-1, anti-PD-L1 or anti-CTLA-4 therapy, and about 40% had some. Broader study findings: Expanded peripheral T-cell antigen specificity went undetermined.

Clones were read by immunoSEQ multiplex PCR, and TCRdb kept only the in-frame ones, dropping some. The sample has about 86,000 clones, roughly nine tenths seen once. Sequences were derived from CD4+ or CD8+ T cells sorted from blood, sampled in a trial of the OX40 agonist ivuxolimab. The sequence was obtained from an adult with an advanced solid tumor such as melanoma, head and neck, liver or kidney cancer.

CDR3 sequence reads: CASSANGYTF. CDR3 bases: TGTGCCAGCAGTGCCAATGGCTACACCTTC. V gene TRBV2 combines with J gene TRBJ1-2; no definite D call. This CDR3 has 10 amino acids. Germline CDR1 reads SNHLY; CDR2 reads FYNNEI. V shed 4 bases and J shed 6 bases, with 3 bases lying between them.